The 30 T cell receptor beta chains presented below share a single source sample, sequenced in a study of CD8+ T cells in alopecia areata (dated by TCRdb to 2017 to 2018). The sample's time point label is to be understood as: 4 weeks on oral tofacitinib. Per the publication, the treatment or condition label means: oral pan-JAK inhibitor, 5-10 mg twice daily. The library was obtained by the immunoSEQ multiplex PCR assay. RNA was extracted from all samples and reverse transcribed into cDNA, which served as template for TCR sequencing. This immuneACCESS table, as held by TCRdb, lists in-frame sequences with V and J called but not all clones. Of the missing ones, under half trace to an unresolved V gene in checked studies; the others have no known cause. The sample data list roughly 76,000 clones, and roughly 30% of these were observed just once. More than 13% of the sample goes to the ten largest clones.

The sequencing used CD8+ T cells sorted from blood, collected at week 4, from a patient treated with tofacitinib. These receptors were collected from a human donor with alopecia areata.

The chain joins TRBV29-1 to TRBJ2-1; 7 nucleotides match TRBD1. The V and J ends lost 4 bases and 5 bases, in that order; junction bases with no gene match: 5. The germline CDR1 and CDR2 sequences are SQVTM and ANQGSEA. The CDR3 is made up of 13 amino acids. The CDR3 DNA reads TGCAGCGTTGCAGGGGGACGCGACAATGAGCAGTTCTTC. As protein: CSVAGGRDNEQFF.

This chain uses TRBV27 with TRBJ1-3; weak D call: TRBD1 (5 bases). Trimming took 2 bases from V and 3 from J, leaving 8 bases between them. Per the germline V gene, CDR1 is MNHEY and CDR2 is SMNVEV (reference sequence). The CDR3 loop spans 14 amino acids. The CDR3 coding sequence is TGTGCCAGCAGTTTACAGGGTTTTGGAAACACCATATATTTT. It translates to CASSLQGFGNTIYF.

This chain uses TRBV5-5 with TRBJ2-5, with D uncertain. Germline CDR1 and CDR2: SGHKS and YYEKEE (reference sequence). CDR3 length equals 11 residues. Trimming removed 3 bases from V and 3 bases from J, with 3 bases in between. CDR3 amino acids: CASSYEETQYF. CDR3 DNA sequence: TGTGCCAGCAGCTACGAAGAGACCCAGTACTTC.

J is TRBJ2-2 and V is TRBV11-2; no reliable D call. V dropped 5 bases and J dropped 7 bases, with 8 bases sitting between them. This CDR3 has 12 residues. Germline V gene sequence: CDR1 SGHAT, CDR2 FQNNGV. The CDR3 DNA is TGTGCCAGCAGCCGCAGTGGCGGGGAGCTGTTTTTT. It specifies CASSRSGGELFF.

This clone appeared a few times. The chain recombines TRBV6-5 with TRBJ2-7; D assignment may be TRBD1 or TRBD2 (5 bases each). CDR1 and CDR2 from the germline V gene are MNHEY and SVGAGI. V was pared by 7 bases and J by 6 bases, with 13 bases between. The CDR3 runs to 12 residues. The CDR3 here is CASTGLGREQYF. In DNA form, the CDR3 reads TGTGCCAGCACGGGGCTGGGTCGCGAGCAGTACTTC.

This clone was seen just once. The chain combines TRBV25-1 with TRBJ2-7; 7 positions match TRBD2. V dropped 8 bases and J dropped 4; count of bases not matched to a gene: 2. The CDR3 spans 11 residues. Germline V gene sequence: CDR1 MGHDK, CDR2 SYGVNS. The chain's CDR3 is CASSAGYEQYF. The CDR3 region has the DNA TGTGCCAGCTCAGCGGGGTACGAGCAGTACTTC.

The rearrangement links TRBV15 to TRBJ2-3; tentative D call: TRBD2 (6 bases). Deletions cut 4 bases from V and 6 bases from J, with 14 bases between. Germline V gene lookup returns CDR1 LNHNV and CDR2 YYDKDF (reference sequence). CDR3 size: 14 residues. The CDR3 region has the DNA TGTGCCACCAGCACCAGGACTACCCACGATACGCAGTATTTT. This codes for CATSTRTTHDTQYF. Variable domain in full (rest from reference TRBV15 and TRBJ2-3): DAMVIQNPRYQVTQFGKPVTLSCSQTLNHNVMYWYQQKSSQAPKLLFHYYDKDFNNEADTPDNFQSRRPNTSFCFLDIRSPGLGDTAMYLCATSTRTTHDTQYFGPGTRLTVL.

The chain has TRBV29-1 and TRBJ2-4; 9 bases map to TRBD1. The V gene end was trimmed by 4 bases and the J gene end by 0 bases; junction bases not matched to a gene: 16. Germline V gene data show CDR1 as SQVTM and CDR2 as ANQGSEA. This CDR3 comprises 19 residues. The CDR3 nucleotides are TGCAGCGTTGTGGGGGGCATGGACAGGGGAGGACAAGCCAAAAACATTCAGTACTTC. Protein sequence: CSVVGGMDRGGQAKNIQYF. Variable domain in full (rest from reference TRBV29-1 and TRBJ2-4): SAVISQKPSRDICQRGTSLTIQCQVDSQVTMMFWYRQQPGQSLTLIATANQGSEATYESGFVIDKFPISRPNLTFSTLTVSNMSPEDSSIYLCSVVGGMDRGGQAKNIQYFGAGTRLSVL.

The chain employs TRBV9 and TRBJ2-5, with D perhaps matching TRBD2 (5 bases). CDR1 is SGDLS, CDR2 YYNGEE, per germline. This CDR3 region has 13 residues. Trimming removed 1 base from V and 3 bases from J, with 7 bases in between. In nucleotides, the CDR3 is TGTGCCAGCAGCGTACAGAGGGAAGAGACCCAGTACTTC. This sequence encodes CASSVQREETQYF.

CDR3 amino acids: CSVVGRAAGELFF. As DNA, the CDR3 is TGCAGCGTTGTTGGTAGGGCCGCCGGGGAGCTGTTTTTT. The chain uses TRBV29-1 and TRBJ2-2, with D unclear. The CDR3 totals 13 residues. CDR1 and CDR2 (germline): SQVTM, ANQGSEA. Trimming pared 4 bases from V and 6 bases from J, leaving 12 bases between.

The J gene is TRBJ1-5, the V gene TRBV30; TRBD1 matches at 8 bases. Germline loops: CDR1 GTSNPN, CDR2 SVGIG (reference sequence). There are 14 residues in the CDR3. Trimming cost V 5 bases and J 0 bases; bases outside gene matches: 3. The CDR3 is CAWGTGYSNQPQHF. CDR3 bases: TGTGCCTGGGGGACAGGCTATAGCAATCAGCCCCAGCATTTT.

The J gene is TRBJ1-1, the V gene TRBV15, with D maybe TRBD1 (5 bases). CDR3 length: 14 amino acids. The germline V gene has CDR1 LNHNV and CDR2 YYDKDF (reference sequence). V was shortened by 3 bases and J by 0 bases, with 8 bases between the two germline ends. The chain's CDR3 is CATSSEGMNTEAFF. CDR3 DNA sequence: TGTGCCACCAGCAGTGAGGGGATGAACACTGAAGCTTTCTTT. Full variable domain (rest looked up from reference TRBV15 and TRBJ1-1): DAMVIQNPRYQVTQFGKPVTLSCSQTLNHNVMYWYQQKSSQAPKLLFHYYDKDFNNEADTPDNFQSRRPNTSFCFLDIRSPGLGDTAMYLCATSSEGMNTEAFFGQGTRLTVV.

In DNA, the CDR3 is TGTGCCAGCAGCCCCAGGGAGGGCGCCTATGGCTACACCTTC. Its protein product is CASSPREGAYGYTF. The chain uses TRBV7-6 and TRBJ1-2; maybe TRBD1 (5 bases). V was pared by 5 bases and J by 4 bases, with 14 bases between. This CDR3 contains 14 residues. Per the germline V gene, CDR1 is SGHVS and CDR2 is FNYEAQ.

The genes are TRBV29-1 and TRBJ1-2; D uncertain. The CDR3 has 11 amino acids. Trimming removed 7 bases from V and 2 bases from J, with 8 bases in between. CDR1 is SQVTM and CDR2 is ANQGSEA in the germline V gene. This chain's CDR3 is CSAPSNYGYTF. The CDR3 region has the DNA TGCAGCGCGCCTTCAAACTATGGCTACACCTTC.

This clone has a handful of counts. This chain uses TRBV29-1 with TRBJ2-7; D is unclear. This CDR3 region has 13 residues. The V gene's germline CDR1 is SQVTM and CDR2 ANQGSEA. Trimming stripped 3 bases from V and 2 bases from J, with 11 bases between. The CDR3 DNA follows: TGCAGCGTTGAGGTGGATCTTCCCTACGAGCAGTACTTC. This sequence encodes CSVEVDLPYEQYF.

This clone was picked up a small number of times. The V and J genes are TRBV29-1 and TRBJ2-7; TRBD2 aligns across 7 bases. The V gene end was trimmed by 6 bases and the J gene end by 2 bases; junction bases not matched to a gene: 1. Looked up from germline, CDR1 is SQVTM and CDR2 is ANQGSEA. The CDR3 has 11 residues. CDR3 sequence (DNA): TGCAGCGTGGGGACTACCTACGAGCAGTACTTC. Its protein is CSVGTTYEQYF.

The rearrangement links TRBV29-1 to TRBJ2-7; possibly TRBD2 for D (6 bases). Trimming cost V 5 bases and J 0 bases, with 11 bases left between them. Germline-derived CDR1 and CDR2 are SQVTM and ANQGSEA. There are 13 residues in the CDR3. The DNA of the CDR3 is TGCAGCGTTTGGGACTCGATCTCCTACGAGCAGTACTTC. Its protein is CSVWDSISYEQYF.

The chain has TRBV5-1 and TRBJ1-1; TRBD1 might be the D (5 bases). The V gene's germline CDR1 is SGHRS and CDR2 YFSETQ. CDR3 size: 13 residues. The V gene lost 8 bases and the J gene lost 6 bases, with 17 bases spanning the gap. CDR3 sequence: CARGLEGHAEAFF. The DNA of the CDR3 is TGCGCCAGGGGCCTCGAAGGACATGCTGAAGCTTTCTTT.

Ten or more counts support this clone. The CDR3 bases are TGTGCCAGCAGCGTCTCCGACCCTAGCACAGATACGCAGTATTTT. As protein: CASSVSDPSTDTQYF. The chain uses TRBV9 and TRBJ2-3; D unresolved. The V gene lost 2 bases and the J gene lost 0 bases, with 10 bases spanning the gap. CDR1 and CDR2 from the germline V gene are SGDLS and YYNGEE. The CDR3 spans 15 residues.

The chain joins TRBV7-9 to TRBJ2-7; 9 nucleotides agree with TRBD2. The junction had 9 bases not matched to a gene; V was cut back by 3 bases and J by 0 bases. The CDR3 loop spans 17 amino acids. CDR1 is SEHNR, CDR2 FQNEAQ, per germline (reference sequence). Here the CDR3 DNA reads TGTGCCAGCAGCTTGCCCAGCGGGAGGCTCAGCTCCTACGAGCAGTACTTC. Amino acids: CASSLPSGRLSSYEQYF.

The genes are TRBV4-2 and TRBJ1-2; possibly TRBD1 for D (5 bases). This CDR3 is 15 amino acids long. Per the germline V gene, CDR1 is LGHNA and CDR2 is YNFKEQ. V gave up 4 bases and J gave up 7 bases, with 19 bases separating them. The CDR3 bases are TGTGCCAGCAGCCGTTCAGGGTATGGGTGGGGTGGCTACACCTTC. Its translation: CASSRSGYGWGGYTF.

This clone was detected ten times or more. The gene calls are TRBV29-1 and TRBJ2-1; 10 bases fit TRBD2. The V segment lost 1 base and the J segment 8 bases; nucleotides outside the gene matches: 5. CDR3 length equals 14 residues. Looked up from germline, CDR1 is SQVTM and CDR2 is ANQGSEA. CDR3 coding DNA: TGCAGCGTTGAAGGAGAGCGGGAGGGCGATGAGCAGTTCTTC. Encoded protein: CSVEGEREGDEQFF.

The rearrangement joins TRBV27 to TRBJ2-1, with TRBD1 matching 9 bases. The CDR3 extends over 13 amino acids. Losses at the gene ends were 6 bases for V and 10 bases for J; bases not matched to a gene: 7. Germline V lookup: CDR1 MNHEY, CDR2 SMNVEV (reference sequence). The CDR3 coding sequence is TGTGCCAGCAGACAGGGGGCGCCCCGGGAGCAGTTCTTC. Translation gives CASRQGAPREQFF.

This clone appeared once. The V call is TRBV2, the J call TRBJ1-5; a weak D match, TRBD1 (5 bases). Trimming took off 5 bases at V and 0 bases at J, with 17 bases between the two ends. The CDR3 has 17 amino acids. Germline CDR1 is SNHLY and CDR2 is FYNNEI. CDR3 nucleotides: TGTGCCAGCAGTATTCCGGGGACCACGGGTAGCAATCAGCCCCAGCATTTT. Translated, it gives CASSIPGTTGSNQPQHF.

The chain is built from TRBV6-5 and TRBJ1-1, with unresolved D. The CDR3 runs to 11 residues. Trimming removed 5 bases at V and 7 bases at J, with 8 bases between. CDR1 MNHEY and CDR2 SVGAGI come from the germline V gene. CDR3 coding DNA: TGTGCCAGCAGTACGCGAAGTGAAGCTTTCTTT. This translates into CASSTRSEAFF.

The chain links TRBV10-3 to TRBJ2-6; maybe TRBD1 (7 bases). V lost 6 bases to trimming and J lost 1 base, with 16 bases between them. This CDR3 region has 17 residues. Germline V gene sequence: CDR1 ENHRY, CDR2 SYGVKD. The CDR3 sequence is CAIRAGGSASGANVLTF. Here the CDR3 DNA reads TGTGCCATCAGGGCAGGGGGGTCGGCGTCTGGGGCCAACGTCCTGACTTTC.

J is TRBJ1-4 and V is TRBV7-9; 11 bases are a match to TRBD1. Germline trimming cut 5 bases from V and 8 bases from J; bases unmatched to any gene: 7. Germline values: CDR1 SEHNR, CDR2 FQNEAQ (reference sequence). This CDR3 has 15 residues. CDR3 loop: CASSPPGQGVEKLFF. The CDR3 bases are TGTGCCAGCAGCCCACCGGGACAGGGGGTAGAAAAACTGTTTTTT.

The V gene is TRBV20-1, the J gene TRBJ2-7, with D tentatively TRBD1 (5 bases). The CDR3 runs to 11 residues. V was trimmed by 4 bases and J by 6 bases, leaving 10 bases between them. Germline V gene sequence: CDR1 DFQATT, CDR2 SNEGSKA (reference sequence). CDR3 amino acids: CSAIRVGEQYF. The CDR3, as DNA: TGCAGTGCTATCAGGGTTGGCGAGCAGTACTTC.

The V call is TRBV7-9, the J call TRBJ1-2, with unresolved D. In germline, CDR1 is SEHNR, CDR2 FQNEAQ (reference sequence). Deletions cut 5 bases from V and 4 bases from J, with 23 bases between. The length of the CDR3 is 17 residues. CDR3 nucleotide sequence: TGTGCCAGCAGCCAAAATGTCGCCCATACGGGCATCTATGGCTACACCTTC. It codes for CASSQNVAHTGIYGYTF. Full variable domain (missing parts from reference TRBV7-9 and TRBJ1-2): DTGVSQNPRHKITKRGQNVTFRCDPISEHNRLYWYRQTLGQGPEFLTYFQNEAQLEKSRLLSDRFSAERPKGSFSTLEIQRTEQGDSAMYLCASSQNVAHTGIYGYTFGSGTRLTVV.

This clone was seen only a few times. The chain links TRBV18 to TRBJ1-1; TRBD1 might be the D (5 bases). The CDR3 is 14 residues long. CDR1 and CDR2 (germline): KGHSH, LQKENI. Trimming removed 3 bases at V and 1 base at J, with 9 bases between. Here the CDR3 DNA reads TGTGCCAGCTCACCGGGACGGCAGAACACTGAAGCTTTCTTT. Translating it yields CASSPGRQNTEAFF.